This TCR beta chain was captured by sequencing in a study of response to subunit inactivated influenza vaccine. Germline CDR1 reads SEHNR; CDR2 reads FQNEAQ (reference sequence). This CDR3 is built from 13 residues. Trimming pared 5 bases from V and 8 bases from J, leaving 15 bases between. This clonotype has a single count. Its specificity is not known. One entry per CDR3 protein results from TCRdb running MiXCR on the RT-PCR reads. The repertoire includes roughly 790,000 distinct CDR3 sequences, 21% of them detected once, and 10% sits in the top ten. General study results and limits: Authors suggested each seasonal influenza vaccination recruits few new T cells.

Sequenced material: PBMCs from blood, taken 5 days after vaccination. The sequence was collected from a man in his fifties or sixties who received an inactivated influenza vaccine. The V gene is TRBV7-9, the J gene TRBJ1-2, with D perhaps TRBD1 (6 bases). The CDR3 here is CASSIGQSLGYTF. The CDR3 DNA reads TGTGCCAGCAGCATTGGACAGTCCCTCGGCTACACCTTC.